This TCR beta chain was obtained from a study of human T cells and chemical hapten exposure. Study at large: Patches with 0.01% DPC went on the upper back, and the tests were read at 6 days.

TCRdb fed the RACE reads into MiXCR, producing one record per CDR3 protein. The data contain 150,000 to 200,000 distinct CDR3 sequences, approximately 14% of them seen just once; the ten biggest clones take up approximately 1.5%. CDR3 length: 15 residues. V dropped 2 bases and J dropped 1; count of bases not matched to a gene: 4. The V gene's germline CDR1 is MNHEY and CDR2 SVGAGI. The time point was: patch test 1, 2 weeks after DPC sensitization. The treatment here: therapeutic diphenylcyclopropenone sensitization with weekly scalp DPC. This clonotype was picked up a small number of times. The receptor was derived from a woman aged 25 to 39 with alopecia areata. Some clones in this sample may be carry-over from other donors' samples. The rearrangement joins TRBV6-5 to TRBJ2-5, with 7 bases lining up with TRBD1. Sequencing was performed on whole blood, taken in connection with sensitization to the hapten diphenylcyclopropenone (DPC). CDR3 coding DNA: TGTGCCAGCAGTTACCGCAGACAGGGCCAAGAGACCCAGTACTTC. It translates to CASSYRRQGQETQYF.